Shown below are 12 T cell receptor beta chains from a single sample sequenced in a study of shared clonotypes between healthy human individuals. The repertoire was sequenced with immunoSEQ multiplex PCR; TCRdb's copy has only in-frame clones and lacks some. The sample lists about 580,000 clones; 95% to 98% were seen once. The naive CD8 subset, CD45RO-negative cells positively selected for CCR7, excluded terminally differentiated effector memory CD45RA+ cells. Input material: naive CD8+ T cells sorted from blood. All receptors derive from a man aged 30 to 45 in good health.

The CDR3 region has the DNA TGCGCCAGCAGCTTGGTAGGGGGCGAAGGCCAGCCCCAGCATTTT. Translated, it gives CASSLVGGEGQPQHF. This chain connects TRBV5-1 to TRBJ1-5, with 7 bases that match TRBD1. The CDR3 runs to 15 residues. The J segment lost 7 bases and the V segment lost 0 bases, leaving 7 bases of the junction unmatched. Germline V gene lookup returns CDR1 SGHRS and CDR2 YFSETQ.

The chain uses TRBV11-1 and TRBJ2-2; D gene ambiguous. Germline CDR1 is SGHAT and CDR2 is FQDESV (reference sequence). The CDR3 totals 16 residues. Trimming pared 6 bases from V and 0 bases from J, leaving 14 bases between. The CDR3 bases are TGTGCCAGCAGTTCCGTCAGAAATTCGAACACCGGGGAGCTGTTTTTT. The encoded protein is CASSSVRNSNTGELFF. Full variable domain (outside the CDR3, taken from reference TRBV11-1 and TRBJ2-2): EAEVAQSPRYKITEKSQAVAFWCDPISGHATLYWYRQILGQGPELLVQFQDESVVDDSQLPKDRFSAERLKGVDSTLKIQPAELGDSAMYLCASSSVRNSNTGELFFGEGSRLTVL.

In regard to this clone: A much larger clone differs from this one at a single base, so this may be a read error. The chain links TRBV28 to TRBJ2-5; D not certain. Trimming pared 1 base from V and 3 bases from J, leaving 3 bases between. CDR1 and CDR2 (germline): MDHEN, SYDVKM. The CDR3 spans 12 residues. This CDR3 is CASSLFEETQYF. In DNA form, the CDR3 reads TGTGCCAGCAGTTTATTCGAAGAGACCCAGTACTTC. The full variable domain, in which reference TRBV28 and TRBJ2-5 provide the parts outside the CDR3, is DVKVTQSSRYLVKRTGEKVFLECVQDMDHENMFWYRQDPGLGLRLIYFSYDVKMKEKGDIPEGYSVSREKKERFSLILESASTNQTSMYLCASSLFEETQYFGPGTRLLVL.

The CDR3 region has the DNA TGTGCCAGCAGTTCCCTTAGACAGGGAAATGAAGCTTTCTTT. It encodes CASSSLRQGNEAFF. The chain carries TRBV28 and TRBJ1-1, with 7 bases identical to TRBD1. This CDR3 is 14 amino acids long. In germline, CDR1 is MDHEN, CDR2 SYDVKM. V shed 4 bases, J shed 7 bases, and the junction held 9 bases outside the gene matches.

The chain has TRBV5-6 and TRBJ1-1; no firm D call. Trimming stripped 2 bases from V and 6 bases from J, with 14 bases between. There are 14 residues in the CDR3. Germline V gene data show CDR1 as SGHDT and CDR2 as YYEEEE. The CDR3 here is CASSLTDPFAEAFF. The CDR3 coding sequence is TGTGCCAGCAGCTTAACCGACCCCTTCGCTGAAGCTTTCTTT.

CDR3 protein: CASSPAGSGNTIYF. The CDR3 bases are TGTGCCAGCAGCCCTGCTGGGTCCGGAAACACCATATATTTT. This chain connects TRBV7-9 to TRBJ1-3; D unresolved. This CDR3 is 14 amino acids long. The V gene's germline CDR1 is SEHNR and CDR2 FQNEAQ (reference sequence). The V and J ends lost 5 bases and 4 bases respectively, with 12 bases between them.

This clone came up once. This chain joins TRBV6-5 and TRBJ2-1; D call uncertain. Trimming took 0 bases from V and 5 from J, leaving 8 bases between them. Germline CDR1 is MNHEY and CDR2 is SVGAGI. There are 14 residues in the CDR3. The CDR3 sequence is CASSYSTGNNEQFF. In DNA form, the CDR3 reads TGTGCCAGCAGTTACTCGACTGGGAACAATGAGCAGTTCTTC.

With regard to this clone: This sample also contains other DNA sequences that code for the same CDR3. The chain joins TRBV4-1 to TRBJ2-3; D remains ambiguous. Trimming removed 1 base at V and 3 bases at J, with 5 bases between. Germline CDR1 is MGHRA and CDR2 is YSYEKL. There are 13 residues in the CDR3. For the CDR3, the DNA is TGCGCCAGCAGCCAAGTTGGAACAGATACGCAGTATTTT. Translated: CASSQVGTDTQYF.

This clone was observed a handful of times. The V and J genes are TRBV7-9 and TRBJ1-2, with D perhaps TRBD1 (6 bases). V lost 5 bases and J lost 4, with 11 bases in between. The CDR3 extends over 13 amino acids. Germline lookup yields CDR1 SEHNR and CDR2 FQNEAQ (reference sequence). The CDR3 reads CASSADSTYGYTF. For the CDR3, the DNA is TGTGCCAGCAGCGCGGACAGCACCTATGGCTACACCTTC. The full variable domain, with the rest looked up from reference TRBV7-9 and TRBJ1-2, is DTGVSQNPRHKITKRGQNVTFRCDPISEHNRLYWYRQTLGQGPEFLTYFQNEAQLEKSRLLSDRFSAERPKGSFSTLEIQRTEQGDSAMYLCASSADSTYGYTFGSGTRLTVV.

The V and J genes are TRBV28 and TRBJ2-7; possible D gene TRBD1, 5 bases. V lost 6 bases to trimming and J lost 0 bases, with 9 bases between them. This CDR3 region has 13 residues. CDR1 and CDR2 (germline): MDHEN, SYDVKM. CDR3 nucleotides: TGTGCCAGCAGCTCAGGGAACTCCTACGAGCAGTACTTC. Its protein product is CASSSGNSYEQYF.

On this clone itself: The sample holds other DNA sequences that translate to the same CDR3. This rearrangement joins TRBV5-1 to TRBJ2-7; the D is unclear. Germline V gives CDR1 SGHRS, CDR2 YFSETQ. Trimming removed 1 base from V and 4 bases from J, with 6 bases in between. The CDR3 length is 12 residues. CDR3 region: CASSLYGYEQYF. The CDR3 region has the DNA TGCGCCAGCAGCTTGTATGGTTACGAGCAGTACTTC.

The chain is built from TRBV5-1 and TRBJ2-7, with TRBD1 matching 10 bases. Germline lookup yields CDR1 SGHRS and CDR2 YFSETQ. The trim removed 3 bases at V and 6 bases at J, leaving 9 bases unmatched. This CDR3 contains 15 residues. CDR3 loop: CASSYSGTGAVEQYF. The DNA of the CDR3 is TGCGCCAGCAGCTACTCCGGGACAGGGGCCGTCGAGCAGTACTTC.